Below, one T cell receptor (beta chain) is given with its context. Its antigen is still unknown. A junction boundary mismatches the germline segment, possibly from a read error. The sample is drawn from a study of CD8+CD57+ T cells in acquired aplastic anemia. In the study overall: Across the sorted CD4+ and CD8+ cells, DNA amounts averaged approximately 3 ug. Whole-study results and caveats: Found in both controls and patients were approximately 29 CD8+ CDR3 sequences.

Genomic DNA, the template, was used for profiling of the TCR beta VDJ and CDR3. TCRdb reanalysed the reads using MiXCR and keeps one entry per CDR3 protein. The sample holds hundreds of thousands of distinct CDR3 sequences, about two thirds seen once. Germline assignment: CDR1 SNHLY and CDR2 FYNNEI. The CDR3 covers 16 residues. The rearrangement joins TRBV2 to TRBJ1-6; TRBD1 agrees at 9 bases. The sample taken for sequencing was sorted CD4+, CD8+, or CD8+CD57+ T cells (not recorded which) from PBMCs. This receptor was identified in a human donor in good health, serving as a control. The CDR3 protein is CASSSGTGRSGYAQYF. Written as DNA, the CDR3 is TGTGCCAGCAGTTCCGGGACAGGGCGTTCCGGCTACGCCCAGTACTTT.